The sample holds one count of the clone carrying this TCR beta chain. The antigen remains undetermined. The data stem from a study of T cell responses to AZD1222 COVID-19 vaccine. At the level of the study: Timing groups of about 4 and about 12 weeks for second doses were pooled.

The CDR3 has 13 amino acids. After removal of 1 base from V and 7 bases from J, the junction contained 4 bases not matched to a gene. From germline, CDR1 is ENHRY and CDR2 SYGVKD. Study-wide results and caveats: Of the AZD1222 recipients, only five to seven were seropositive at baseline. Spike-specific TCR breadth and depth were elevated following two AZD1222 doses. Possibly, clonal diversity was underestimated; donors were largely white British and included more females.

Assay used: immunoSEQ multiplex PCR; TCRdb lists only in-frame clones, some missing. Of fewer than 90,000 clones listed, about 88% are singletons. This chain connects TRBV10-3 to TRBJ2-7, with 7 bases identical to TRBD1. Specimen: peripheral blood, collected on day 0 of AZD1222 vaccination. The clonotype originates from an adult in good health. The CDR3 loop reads CAISEYRGGEQYF. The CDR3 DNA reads TGTGCCATCAGTGAGTACAGGGGTGGGGAGCAGTACTTC.